These 25 T cell receptor beta chains came from one sample sequenced in a study of tumor and adjacent non-tumor tissue in lung cancer. The template was RNA from unsorted bulk tissue. Distant lung tissue was collected more than 3 cm away from the tumor edge. The library came from three nested PCR rounds adapted from ARM-PCR protocols. TCRdb re-called the multiplex PCR reads with MiXCR, one entry per CDR3 protein. The table lists some 100,000 distinct CDR3 sequences, about 61% of them singletons. Sequencing used distant non-tumor lung tissue. These receptor sequences come from a man in his 60s with non-small cell lung cancer.

Details on this clonotype: This may arise from a read error, as a much more abundant clone is one base away. This chain uses TRBV6-5 with TRBJ2-1; TRBD1 might be the D (5 bases). Looked up from germline, CDR1 is MNHEY and CDR2 is SVGAGI. The CDR3 is made up of 13 amino acids. CDR3 region: CVTREDSYNEQFF. CDR3 nucleotide sequence: TGTGTCACCCGCGAAGACAGTTACAATGAGCAGTTCTTC.

This clonotype was counted between two and nine times. The J gene is TRBJ2-1, the V gene TRBV7-2, with TRBD2 matching over 13 bases. The CDR3 has 16 amino acids. From germline, CDR1 is SGHTA and CDR2 FQGNSA. The J segment lost 5 bases and the V segment lost 5 bases, leaving 6 bases of the junction unmatched. The CDR3 is CASSPMGLAGNNEQFF. The DNA of the CDR3 is TGTGCCAGCAGCCCGATGGGACTAGCGGGAAACAATGAGCAGTTCTTC. Full variable domain (outside the CDR3, taken from reference TRBV7-2 and TRBJ2-1): GAGVSQSPSNKVTEKGKDVELRCDPISGHTALYWYRQSLGQGLEFLIYFQGNSAPDKSGLPSDRFSAERTGGSVSTLTIQRTQQEDSAVYLCASSPMGLAGNNEQFFGPGTRLTVL.

This clonotype was recorded many times. The chain carries TRBV29-1 and TRBJ2-5, with D perhaps matching TRBD2 (6 bases). Trimming took 7 bases from V and 2 from J, leaving 11 bases between them. This CDR3 contains 12 residues. Germline CDR1 is SQVTM and CDR2 is ANQGSEA. The CDR3 DNA reads as TGCAGCGCCCGGGAGTTTCAAGAGACCCAGTACTTC. It codes for CSAREFQETQYF.

Remarks on this clonotype: Given a much more abundant clone one base away, this may be a read error. The chain couples TRBV6-6 to TRBJ2-7; TRBD2 is a possible D gene (6 bases). The germline CDR1 and CDR2 sequences are MNHNY and SVGAGI (reference sequence). The V end was cut by 1 base, the J end by 0 bases, with 7 bases between. There are 14 residues in the CDR3. For the CDR3, the DNA is TGTGCCAGCAGTTACTGCGGGGCCTCCTACGAGCAGTACTTC. As protein: CASSYCGASYEQYF.

This clonotype has only one observation. A much bigger clone sits one base away, suggesting this may be a read error. The V and J genes are TRBV30 and TRBJ1-1; D remains ambiguous. In germline, CDR1 is GTSNPN, CDR2 SVGIG (reference sequence). V was pared by 4 bases and J by 4 bases, with 13 bases between. The CDR3 is 13 amino acids. DNA of the CDR3: TGTGCCTGGACGACGTTAGGGCGCACTGAAGCTTTCTTT. Residues: CAWTTLGRTEAFF.

Of note for this clonotype: Relative to the germline gene, one junction end is altered; a read error may explain this. This chain joins TRBV29-1 and TRBJ1-2; D remains ambiguous. The CDR3 consists of 16 residues. Per germline, CDR1 SQVTM and CDR2 ANQGSEA. DNA for the CDR3: TGCAGCGTCGAAGGGCGAGGCCTTTTTTCCAACTATGGCTACACCTTC. Translation: CSVEGRGLFSNYGYTF.

The genes are TRBV4-2 and TRBJ1-2; the D is unclear. The germline gives CDR1 LGHNA, CDR2 YNFKEQ. Trimming left V 2 bases short and J 7 bases short, with 17 bases between. The length of the CDR3 is 15 residues. CDR3 loop: CASSQSYEAWGGYTF. The CDR3 nucleotides read TGTGCCAGCAGCCAATCCTATGAGGCTTGGGGTGGCTACACCTTC.

The chain couples TRBV7-9 to TRBJ1-1; perhaps TRBD1 as D (6 bases). The CDR3 is 15 amino acids. CDR1 SEHNR and CDR2 FQNEAQ come from the germline V gene (reference sequence). V lost 4 bases and J lost 5, with 17 bases in between. CDR3 coding DNA: TGTGCCAGCAGCTCATTGCGGGGGGCTACGACTGAAGCTTTCTTT. Its protein is CASSSLRGATTEAFF.

Comment on this clonotype: At one end the junction does not follow the germline gene, possibly because of a read error. The gene calls are TRBV29-1 and TRBJ1-1; D gene unclear. This CDR3 comprises 12 residues. CDR1 and CDR2 from the germline V gene are SQVTM and ANQGSEA. This CDR3 is CSIDIGNTVAFF. Here the CDR3 DNA reads TGCAGCATTGATATCGGGAACACTGTAGCTTTCTTT.

Remarks on this clonotype: At one of its ends the junction is not consistent with the germline gene, which may arise from a read error. This rearrangement joins TRBV12-3 or TRBV12-4 to TRBJ2-1; 12 nucleotides line up with TRBD2. This CDR3 contains 19 residues. The CDR3 DNA reads TGTGACAGCAGTTCAGTCGGACTAGCGGGATATAGCTCCTACAATGAGCAGTTCTTC. This encodes CDSSSVGLAGYSSYNEQFF.

This clonotype was found once. The junction departs from germline at one end; a sequencing error may be responsible. The V call is TRBV5-4, the J call TRBJ2-7, with 13 bases matching TRBD2. Germline V gene sequence: CDR1 SGHNT, CDR2 YYREEE (reference sequence). The CDR3 consists of 17 residues. CDR3 residues: CTSSFPWTSGSNHEQYF. The DNA for the CDR3 is TGTACCAGCAGCTTTCCGTGGACTAGCGGGAGTAACCACGAGCAGTATTTC. The full variable domain, with the rest looked up from reference TRBV5-4 and TRBJ2-7, is ETGVTQSPTHLIKTRGQQVTLRCSSQSGHNTVSWYQQALGQGPQFIFQYYREEENGRGNFPPRFSGLQFPNYSSELNVNALELDDSALYLCTSSFPWTSGSNHEQYFGPGTRLTVT.

A remark on this clonotype: Germline and junction disagree at one end, which may indicate a read error. The rearrangement uses TRBV4-3 and TRBJ1-2, with D possibly being TRBD1 (6 bases). The CDR3 totals 17 residues. Germline loops: CDR1 LGHNA, CDR2 YSLEER. This CDR3 is CASSQDLREHSRGGYAF. CDR3 nucleotides: TGCGCCAGCAGCCAAGACCTGCGAGAACATTCCCGTGGGGGCTACGCCTTC.

This clonotype was counted between two and nine times. The chain carries TRBV7-9 and TRBJ1-1; D is undetermined. Germline CDR1 is SEHNR and CDR2 is FQNEAQ (reference sequence). This CDR3 has 13 residues. Between the trimmed V and J ends, which lost 5 bases and 1 base, there was a span of 8 bases. The CDR3, as DNA: TGTGCCAGCAGCCCGACCCAGAACACTGAAGCTTTCTTT. It yields the protein CASSPTQNTEAFF.

A word on this clonotype: At one end, the junction sequence differs from germline, possibly due to a read error. The rearrangement uses TRBV4-3 and TRBJ2-1, with D perhaps assigned TRBD1 or TRBD2 (5 bases each). The length of the CDR3 is 18 residues. From germline, CDR1 is LGHNA and CDR2 YSLEER. The CDR3 reads CSSSPKLTGTSSYDEQFF. CDR3 bases: TGCTCCAGTAGCCCGAAACTGACCGGGACGAGCTCCTACGATGAGCAGTTCTTC.

This sequence joins TRBV11-3 and TRBJ2-1; D may match TRBD1 or TRBD2 (5 bases each). Trimming took 9 bases from V and 8 from J, leaving 11 bases between them. CDR1 is SGHNT, CDR2 YENEEA, per germline. This CDR3 is built from 11 residues. Here the CDR3 reads CARGEGHEQFF. In nucleotides, the CDR3 is TGTGCCAGGGGCGAGGGGCATGAGCAGTTCTTC.

This clonotype occurred many times. J is TRBJ2-7 and V is TRBV6-2 or TRBV6-3; 7 positions match TRBD1. CDR1 is MNHEY and CDR2 is SVGEGT in the germline V gene. J lost 0 bases, V lost 6 bases, and 8 bases had no gene match. The CDR3 runs to 15 residues. CDR3 nucleotides: TGTGCCAGCAGATCCAACAGGGGAAGCTCCTACGAGCAGTACTTC. Residues: CASRSNRGSSYEQYF.

For this clonotype: Since a much larger clone is just one base distant, this may be a read error. The V gene is TRBV6-1, the J gene TRBJ2-1, with D maybe TRBD1 (5 bases). V lost 4 bases and J lost 9, with 13 bases in between. Per the germline V gene, CDR1 is MNHNS and CDR2 is SASEGT. The CDR3 has 13 amino acids. The CDR3 loop reads CASSGQLCGEQFF. The CDR3 DNA reads TGTGCCAGCAGTGGACAGCTTTGTGGTGAGCAGTTCTTC.

Regarding this clonotype: The CDR3 carries no conserved terminal phenylalanine or tryptophan, so it likely arises from a read error. CDR3 amino acids: CTSIGDLGVTGELFS. The CDR3 DNA is TGCACCAGCATCGGAGACCTCGGAGTCACCGGGGAGCTGTTTTCT. The rearrangement joins TRBV4-1 to TRBJ2-2; D call uncertain. CDR1 is MGHRA, CDR2 YSYEKL, per germline. CDR3 length equals 15 residues.

The DNA of the CDR3 is TGTGCCGGGTGGGGGGCTTTCACAGATACGCAGTATTTT. It encodes CAGWGAFTDTQYF. This sequence joins TRBV6-1 and TRBJ2-3; D is tentatively TRBD1 or TRBD2 (6 bases each). The CDR3 loop spans 13 amino acids. Germline CDR1 MNHNS, CDR2 SASEGT. Trimming pared 11 bases from V and 2 bases from J, leaving 14 bases between.

A single count supports this clonotype. The chain uses TRBV6-1 and TRBJ2-4, with a possible D match to TRBD1 (5 bases). Trimming shortened V by 11 bases and J by 5 bases, and 16 bases separated the two germline ends. Germline-derived CDR1 and CDR2 are MNHNS and SASEGT. CDR3 size: 13 residues. The CDR3 DNA reads TGTGCCGGCTATAGGACAAGGGAAAACATTCAGTACTTC. This encodes CAGYRTRENIQYF.

About this clonotype: This is likely a read error, given that the CDR3 carries no conserved phenylalanine or tryptophan at its end. The chain employs TRBV10-3 and TRBJ1-2, with D possibly TRBD1 on 5 matching bases. V was clipped by 2 bases and J by 5 bases, with 9 bases between them. This CDR3 contains 13 residues. Germline V gene sequence: CDR1 ENHRY, CDR2 SYGVKD. In DNA, the CDR3 is TGTGCCATCAGTGAGGCAGGGAGGTATGGCTACACCTCC. Translating it yields CAISEAGRYGYTS.

The rearrangement joins TRBV24-1 to TRBJ2-1, with 10 bases fitting TRBD2. The germline V gene encodes CDR1 KGHDR and CDR2 SFDVKD. V trimming: 4 bases; J trimming: 3 bases; junction bases outside the gene matches: 5. This CDR3 is 16 amino acids long. The CDR3 sequence is CATSDPGTSVYNEQFF. The CDR3 DNA reads as TGTGCCACCAGTGACCCCGGGACTAGCGTCTACAATGAGCAGTTCTTC.

This clonotype showed up just once. One junction end does not reproduce the germline sequence, and a read error may be involved. The chain is built from TRBV30 and TRBJ2-6, with D tentatively TRBD1 (5 bases). Germline loops: CDR1 GTSNPN, CDR2 SVGIG (reference sequence). This CDR3 has 15 residues. This CDR3 reads CAWSVRTAGANVLTF. In DNA form, the CDR3 reads TGTGCCTGGAGTGTTCGGACCGCTGGGGCCAACGTTCTGACTTTC.

A few counts support this clonotype. A much more abundant neighbour one base away suggests this may be a read error. This chain uses TRBV29-1 with TRBJ2-3, with D possibly being TRBD2 (5 bases). This CDR3 is 12 amino acids long. The ends were cut back, 8 bases at V and 3 bases at J, with 12 bases in the middle. From germline, CDR1 is SQVTM and CDR2 ANQGSEA. CDR3 sequence reads: CSIWSGTDTQYF. DNA for the CDR3: TGCAGCATTTGGAGCGGAACAGATACGCAGTATTTT.

A word on this clonotype: A read error may account for a junction end that differs from germline. This sequence joins TRBV5-4 and TRBJ1-6, with D unclear. The germline V gene encodes CDR1 SGHNT and CDR2 YYREEE (reference sequence). This CDR3 region has 14 residues. The CDR3 sequence: CASSLGRINSPLHF. CDR3 nucleotides: TGTGCCAGCAGCTTGGGCAGGATCAATTCACCTCTCCACTTT. Drawing the rest from reference TRBV5-4 and TRBJ1-6, the complete variable domain is ETGVTQSPTHLIKTRGQQVTLRCSSQSGHNTVSWYQQALGQGPQFIFQYYREEENGRGNFPPRFSGLQFPNYSSELNVNALELDDSALYLCASSLGRINSPLHFGNGTRLTVT.